These 23 T cell receptor beta chains originate from one sample sequenced in a study of blood T cell repertoires in COVID-19. This table comes from immunoSEQ multiplex PCR, and its TCRdb copy is limited to in-frame clones, with some not included. This table has about 200,000 clones, roughly 90% appearing once. The sequencing sample was made of peripheral blood. These receptor sequences come from a man between 18 and 35 years old with active or convalescent COVID-19.

The chain carries TRBV25-1 and TRBJ1-3; a possible D gene is TRBD1 (5 bases). The V gene lost 5 bases and the J gene lost 2 bases, with 16 bases spanning the gap. CDR1 is MGHDK, CDR2 SYGVNS, per germline. The CDR3 is made up of 16 amino acids. CDR3 coding DNA: TGTGCCAGCAGTCCCCTTGTAGGGGAAGCTGGAAACACCATATATTTT. Translated: CASSPLVGEAGNTIYF.

The rearrangement links TRBV4-1 to TRBJ1-5, with D uncertain. Trimming took 0 bases from V and 6 from J, leaving 6 bases between them. CDR1 is MGHRA, CDR2 YSYEKL, per germline. The CDR3 length is 13 residues. CDR3 sequence (DNA): TGCGCCAGCAGCCAAGAAAACGGTCAGCCCCAGCATTTT. Translating gives CASSQENGQPQHF.

This clone was recorded only once. The chain joins TRBV3-1 (or the pseudogene TRBV3-2) to TRBJ2-7; a possible D gene is TRBD2 (6 bases). Germline V CDR1 and CDR2: LGHDT, YNNKEL (reference sequence). This CDR3 is built from 15 residues. Trimming pared 5 bases from V and 0 bases from J, leaving 14 bases between. CDR3 sequence: CASSDGTLSSYEQYF. CDR3 nucleotide sequence: TGTGCCAGCAGCGACGGGACTCTCAGCTCCTACGAGCAGTACTTC.

DNA of the CDR3: TGTGCCACCAGCGGAAGGGGGTATGAGACAGGTGATTACAATGAGCAGTTCTTC. Translated: CATSGRGYETGDYNEQFF. The chain uses TRBV15 and TRBJ2-1; D might be TRBD1 (6 bases). This CDR3 has 18 residues. Trimming took off 5 bases at V and 4 bases at J, with 24 bases between the two ends. In germline, CDR1 is LNHNV, CDR2 YYDKDF (reference sequence).

The chain has TRBV6-1 and TRBJ2-5; unclear D gene. Between the trimmed V and J ends, which lost 3 bases and 1 base, there was a span of 15 bases. Germline CDR1 and CDR2: MNHNS and SASEGT. The length of the CDR3 is 16 residues. DNA of the CDR3: TGTGCCAGCAGTGATCCACGCGCAAATACCCAAGAGACCCAGTACTTC. Translating it yields CASSDPRANTQETQYF.

The V gene is TRBV29-1, the J gene TRBJ1-2; TRBD1 matches 7 bases. The CDR3 has 15 amino acids. V gave up 0 bases and J gave up 1 base; unmatched junction bases: 5. Germline CDR1 and CDR2: SQVTM and ANQGSEA. Here the CDR3 DNA reads TGCAGCGTTGAAGAACCGGGACAGATTAACTATGGCTACACCTTC. This codes for CSVEEPGQINYGYTF.

This clone was seen a single time. The J gene is TRBJ1-4, the V gene TRBV5-1, with D hard to call. The germline CDR1 and CDR2 sequences are SGHRS and YFSETQ. The CDR3 is 17 residues long. V was cut by 4 bases and J by 0 bases, with 16 bases left in between. The CDR3 nucleotides read TGCGCCAGCAGCCCCCTTTTTCGTCTTGCAACTAATGAAAAACTGTTTTTT. Amino acids: CASSPLFRLATNEKLFF.

The V and J genes are TRBV6-5 and TRBJ1-4, with no clear D. Trimming took off 6 bases at V and 0 bases at J, with 8 bases between the two ends. The CDR3 covers 14 residues. CDR1 and CDR2 (germline): MNHEY, SVGAGI. CDR3 protein: CASRRGATNEKLFF. The CDR3 DNA reads as TGTGCCAGCAGGAGAGGTGCAACTAATGAAAAACTGTTTTTT.

The J gene is TRBJ2-1, the V gene TRBV7-8; a weak D match, TRBD2 (5 bases). Germline V gene sequence: CDR1 SGHVS, CDR2 FQNEAQ. Trimming shortened V by 4 bases and J by 9 bases, and 10 bases separated the two germline ends. This CDR3 region has 12 residues. For the CDR3, the DNA is TGTGCCAGCAGCTCCCCAGGAGGTGAGCAGTTCTTC. Translation gives CASSSPGGEQFF.

The chain combines TRBV2 with TRBJ2-4; 7 nucleotides align to TRBD1. The length of the CDR3 is 15 residues. Germline CDR1 reads SNHLY; CDR2 reads FYNNEI. V lost 4 bases to trimming and J lost 2 bases; unmatched junction nucleotides: 5. The DNA of the CDR3 is TGTGCCAGCAGTGCTACAGGGGCAACCAAAAACATTCAGTACTTC. Translation gives CASSATGATKNIQYF.

This clone has just one count. The chain employs TRBV5-1 and TRBJ2-5; 7 bases match TRBD2. Germline lookup yields CDR1 SGHRS and CDR2 YFSETQ. V lost 4 bases, J lost 4 bases, and 4 bases stayed unmatched. The CDR3 is made up of 13 amino acids. The CDR3 bases are TGCGCCAGCAGCCGGACTAGAAGAGAGACCCAGTACTTC. It translates to CASSRTRRETQYF.

The chain couples TRBV11-3 to TRBJ2-3, with unresolved D. Between the trimmed V and J ends, which lost 0 bases and 5 bases, there was a span of 6 bases. The CDR3 extends over 13 amino acids. Germline CDR1 reads SGHNT; CDR2 reads YENEEA. Here the CDR3 reads CASSLDPGDTQYF. The CDR3 DNA is TGTGCCAGCAGCTTAGATCCCGGAGATACGCAGTATTTT.

The chain is built from TRBV12-5 and TRBJ2-4; 8 positions agree with TRBD2. Trimming cost V 5 bases and J 8 bases; bases outside gene matches: 8. Germline V gene data show CDR1 as LGHNT and CDR2 as FRNRAP. This CDR3 has 14 residues. CDR3: CASGPGLVGDIQYF. The CDR3 region has the DNA TGTGCTAGTGGTCCGGGACTAGTTGGAGACATTCAGTACTTC.

With regard to this clone: Other nucleotide sequences in the sample specify the same CDR3. The CDR3, as DNA: TGCGCCAGCAGCCAAGACCGTAGCTCCTACAATGAGCAGTTCTTC. Translation gives CASSQDRSSYNEQFF. The rearrangement links TRBV4-3 to TRBJ2-1; D gene uncertain. Germline CDR1 is LGHNA and CDR2 is YSLEER. The CDR3 is made up of 15 amino acids. The V gene lost 0 bases and the J gene lost 0 bases, with 6 bases spanning the gap.

This chain connects TRBV19 to TRBJ1-1; 8 positions agree with TRBD1. Per the germline V gene, CDR1 is LNHDA and CDR2 is SQIVND (reference sequence). CDR3 size: 13 residues. Germline trimming cut 3 bases from V and 8 bases from J; bases unmatched to any gene: 5. The CDR3 DNA reads TGTGCCAGTAGTATGACCGACAGGGGAGAAGCTTTCTTT. This codes for CASSMTDRGEAFF.

The V gene is TRBV25-1, the J gene TRBJ1-1; 9 bases align to TRBD1. This CDR3 comprises 15 residues. J was trimmed by 6 bases and V by 1 base; bases with no gene match: 6. Looked up from germline, CDR1 is MGHDK and CDR2 is SYGVNS. CDR3 amino acids: CASSELGTGYPEAFF. Written as DNA, the CDR3 is TGTGCCAGCAGTGAATTGGGGACAGGGTACCCTGAAGCTTTCTTT. Together with reference TRBV25-1 and TRBJ1-1, the CDR3 gives the full variable domain: EADIYQTPRYLVIGTGKKITLECSQTMGHDKMYWYQQDPGMELHLIHYSYGVNSTEKGDLSSESTVSRIRTEHFPLTLESARPSHTSQYLCASSELGTGYPEAFFGQGTRLTVV.

A single count supports this clone. V and J are TRBV5-1 and TRBJ2-5; 7 bases are shared with TRBD2. This CDR3 has 14 residues. V lost 4 bases, J lost 5 bases, and 8 bases stayed unmatched. Germline loops: CDR1 SGHRS, CDR2 YFSETQ. CDR3 in amino acids: CASSGGLDEETQYF. CDR3 in DNA: TGCGCCAGCAGCGGCGGACTAGATGAGGAGACCCAGTACTTC. Together with reference TRBV5-1 and TRBJ2-5, the CDR3 gives the full variable domain: KAGVTQTPRYLIKTRGQQVTLSCSPISGHRSVSWYQQTPGQGLQFLFEYFSETQRNKGNFPGRFSGRQFSNSRSEMNVSTLELGDSALYLCASSGGLDEETQYFGPGTRLLVL.

J is TRBJ2-3 and V is TRBV19, with TRBD2 matching over 8 bases. Germline V gene sequence: CDR1 LNHDA, CDR2 SQIVND (reference sequence). CDR3 length: 16 residues. With 5 bases clipped from V and 0 bases from J, the junction kept 7 bases outside the gene matches. CDR3 protein: CASSRRTSGSTDTQYF. The CDR3 nucleotides read TGTGCCAGTAGTCGACGAACTAGCGGAAGCACAGATACGCAGTATTTT. The variable domain in full, completed from reference TRBV19 and TRBJ2-3, reads DGGITQSPKYLFRKEGQNVTLSCEQNLNHDAMYWYRQDPGQGLRLIYYSQIVNDFQKGDIAEGYSVSREKKESFPLTVTSAQKNPTAFYLCASSRRTSGSTDTQYFGPGTRLTVL.

The chain employs TRBV2 and TRBJ2-5; D unclear. V was trimmed by 5 bases and J by 2 bases, leaving 9 bases between them. The CDR3 contains 13 residues. The germline V gene has CDR1 SNHLY and CDR2 FYNNEI. The CDR3 region is CASSLEMQETQYF. As DNA, the CDR3 is TGTGCCAGCAGTTTAGAAATGCAAGAGACCCAGTACTTC.

This clone was detected once. The V call is TRBV7-2, the J call TRBJ1-2; D gene unclear. Deletions cut 2 bases from V and 6 bases from J, with 13 bases between. Germline V gives CDR1 SGHTA, CDR2 FQGNSA. The CDR3 length is 14 residues. The CDR3, as DNA: TGTGCCAGCAGCTTAAGTCGGGGTATAGATGGCTACACCTTC. Its protein product is CASSLSRGIDGYTF. Based on the CDR3 plus reference TRBV7-2 and TRBJ1-2, the full variable domain is GAGVSQSPSNKVTEKGKDVELRCDPISGHTALYWYRQSLGQGLEFLIYFQGNSAPDKSGLPSDRFSAERTGGSVSTLTIQRTQQEDSAVYLCASSLSRGIDGYTFGSGTRLTVV.

The chain carries TRBV5-8 and TRBJ1-3; 7 bases fit TRBD1. Losses at the gene ends were 4 bases for V and 0 bases for J; bases not matched to a gene: 10. The CDR3 is 17 amino acids. The germline V gene has CDR1 SGHTS and CDR2 YDEGEE. The DNA of the CDR3 is TGTGCCAGCAGCCGGGACAGTACTTATCACTCTGGAAACACCATATATTTT. Protein: CASSRDSTYHSGNTIYF.

This chain's CDR3 is CATHPGTGVYEQYF. The CDR3 DNA is TGTGCCACGCACCCCGGGACAGGGGTCTACGAGCAGTACTTC. The chain recombines TRBV19 with TRBJ2-7, with 10 positions matching TRBD1. The CDR3 spans 14 residues. The V gene end was trimmed by 10 bases and the J gene end by 3 bases; junction bases not matched to a gene: 9. The germline V gene has CDR1 LNHDA and CDR2 SQIVND (reference sequence).

The rearrangement uses TRBV7-2 and TRBJ1-2; the D is unclear. This CDR3 is 15 amino acids long. V lost 3 bases to trimming and J lost 2 bases, with 13 bases between them. Germline CDR1 SGHTA, CDR2 FQGNSA. The CDR3 DNA is TGTGCCAGCAGCTTTACTTCCGTTATGAACTATGGCTACACCTTC. Translated: CASSFTSVMNYGYTF.